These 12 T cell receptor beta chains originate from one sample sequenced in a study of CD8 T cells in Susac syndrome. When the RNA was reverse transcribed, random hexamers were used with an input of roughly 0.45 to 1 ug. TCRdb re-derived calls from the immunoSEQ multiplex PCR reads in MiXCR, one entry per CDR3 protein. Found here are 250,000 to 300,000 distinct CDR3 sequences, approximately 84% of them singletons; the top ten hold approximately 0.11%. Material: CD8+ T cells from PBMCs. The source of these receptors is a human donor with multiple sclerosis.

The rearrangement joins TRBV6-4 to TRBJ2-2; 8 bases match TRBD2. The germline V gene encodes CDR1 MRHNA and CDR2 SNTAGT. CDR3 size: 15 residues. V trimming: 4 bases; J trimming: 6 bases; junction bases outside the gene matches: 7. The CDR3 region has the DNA TGTGCCAGCAGTGGCTTGCGGGAGGAACCCGGGGAGCTGTTTTTT. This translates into CASSGLREEPGELFF.

The CDR3 is CAISGVGEESFSPLHF. CDR3 nucleotides: TGTGCCATCAGTGGGGTGGGCGAAGAGTCATTTTCACCCCTCCACTTT. The chain links TRBV10-3 to TRBJ1-6, with D unresolved. This CDR3 contains 16 residues. The V end lost 4 bases, the J end lost 9 bases, and 19 bases lay between the germline ends. Germline CDR1 ENHRY, CDR2 SYGVKD.

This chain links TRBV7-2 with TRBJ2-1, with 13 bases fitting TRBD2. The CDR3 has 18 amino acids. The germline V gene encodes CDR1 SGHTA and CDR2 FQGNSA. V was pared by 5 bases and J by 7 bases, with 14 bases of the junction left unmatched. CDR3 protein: CASSPLPGLAGEGNEQFF. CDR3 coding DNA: TGTGCCAGCAGCCCCCTCCCCGGACTAGCGGGAGAAGGGAATGAGCAGTTCTTC.

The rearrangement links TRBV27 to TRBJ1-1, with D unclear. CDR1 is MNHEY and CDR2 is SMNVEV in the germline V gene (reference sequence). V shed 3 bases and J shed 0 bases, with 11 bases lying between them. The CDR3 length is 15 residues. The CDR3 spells CASSFSQSLNTEAFF. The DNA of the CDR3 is TGTGCCAGCAGTTTCTCGCAGAGTTTGAACACTGAAGCTTTCTTT.

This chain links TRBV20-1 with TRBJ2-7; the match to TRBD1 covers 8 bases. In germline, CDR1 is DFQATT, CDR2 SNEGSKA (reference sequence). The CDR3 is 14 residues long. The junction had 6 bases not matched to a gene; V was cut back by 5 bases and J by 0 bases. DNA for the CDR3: TGCAGTGCTTTGCAGGGGGCCCTCTCCTACGAGCAGTACTTC. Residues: CSALQGALSYEQYF.

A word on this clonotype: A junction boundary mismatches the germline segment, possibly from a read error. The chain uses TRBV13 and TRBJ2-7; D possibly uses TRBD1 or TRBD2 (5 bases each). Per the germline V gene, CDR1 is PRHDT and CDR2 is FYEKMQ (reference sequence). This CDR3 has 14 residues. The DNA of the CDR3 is TGTGCCTGCAGCCACTCCGGGGCAAACTACGAGCAGTACTTC. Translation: CACSHSGANYEQYF. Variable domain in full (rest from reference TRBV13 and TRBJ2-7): AAGVIQSPRHLIKEKRETATLKCYPIPRHDTVYWYQQGPGQDPQFLISFYEKMQSDKGSIPDRFSAQQFSDYHSELNMSSLELGDSALYFCACSHSGANYEQYFGPGTRLTVT.

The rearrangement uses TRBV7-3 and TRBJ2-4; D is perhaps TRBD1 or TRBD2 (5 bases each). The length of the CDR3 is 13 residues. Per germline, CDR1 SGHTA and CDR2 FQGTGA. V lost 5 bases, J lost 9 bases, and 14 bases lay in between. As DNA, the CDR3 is TGTGCCAGCAGCGACCGCCAGGGAGTCATTCAGTACTTC. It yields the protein CASSDRQGVIQYF. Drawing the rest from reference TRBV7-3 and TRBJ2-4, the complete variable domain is GAGVSQTPSNKVTEKGKYVELRCDPISGHTALYWYRQSLGQGPEFLIYFQGTGAADDSGLPNDRFFAVRPEGSVSTLKIQRTERGDSAVYLCASSDRQGVIQYFGAGTRLSVL.

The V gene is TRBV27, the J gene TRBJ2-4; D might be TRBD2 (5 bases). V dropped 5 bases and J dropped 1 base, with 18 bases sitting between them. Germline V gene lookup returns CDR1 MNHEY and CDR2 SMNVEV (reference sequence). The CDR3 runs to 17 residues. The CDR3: CASSRGPSSVAKNIQYF. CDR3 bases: TGTGCCAGCAGTAGAGGGCCCTCGAGCGTGGCCAAAAACATTCAGTACTTC.

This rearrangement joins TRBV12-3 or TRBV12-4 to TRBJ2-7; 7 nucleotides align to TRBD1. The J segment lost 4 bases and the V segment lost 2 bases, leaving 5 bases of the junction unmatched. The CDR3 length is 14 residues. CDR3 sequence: CASSLRDSVYEQYF. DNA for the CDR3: TGTGCCAGCAGTTTAAGGGACAGTGTATACGAGCAGTACTTC.

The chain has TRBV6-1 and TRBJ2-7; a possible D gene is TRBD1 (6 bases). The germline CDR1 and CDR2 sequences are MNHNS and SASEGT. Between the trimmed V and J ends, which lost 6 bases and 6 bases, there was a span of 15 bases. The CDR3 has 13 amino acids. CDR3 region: CASSEMTGSEQYF. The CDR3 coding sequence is TGTGCCAGCAGCGAGATGACAGGTTCCGAGCAGTACTTC.

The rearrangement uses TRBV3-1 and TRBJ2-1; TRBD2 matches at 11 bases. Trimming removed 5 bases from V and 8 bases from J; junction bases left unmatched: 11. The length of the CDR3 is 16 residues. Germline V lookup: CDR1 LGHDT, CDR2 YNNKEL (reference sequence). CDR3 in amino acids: CASSFITSGRRDEQFF. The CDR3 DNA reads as TGTGCCAGCAGCTTTATTACTAGCGGGAGACGGGATGAGCAGTTCTTC.

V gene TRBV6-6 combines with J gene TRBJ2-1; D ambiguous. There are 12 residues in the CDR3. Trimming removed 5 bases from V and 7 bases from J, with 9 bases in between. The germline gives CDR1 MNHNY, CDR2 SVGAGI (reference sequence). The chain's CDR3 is CASSPAVNEQFF. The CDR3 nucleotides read TGTGCCAGCAGTCCCGCTGTTAATGAGCAGTTCTTC.